This section outlines one T cell receptor beta chain sequence together with its context. The data were taken from a study of blood T cell repertoires in COVID-19. As for the study in general: T cells, B-cell-depleted T cells, or PBMCs provided the cDNA or gDNA that served as material.

The protocol was immunoSEQ multiplex PCR, while the TCRdb copy is restricted to in-frame clones and leaves out a portion. The table includes roughly 68,000 clones, around 90% detected once. The CDR3 extends over 17 amino acids. Germline assignment: CDR1 SGDLS and CDR2 YYNGEE. V lost 3 bases, J lost 1 base, and 19 bases lay in between. The chain has TRBV9 and TRBJ2-5, with D possibly TRBD1 on 7 matching bases. Sequences were obtained from peripheral blood. The receptor comes from a man aged 40-55 years with COVID-19, enrolled during active disease. CDR3 bases: TGTGCCAGCAGCGCAGGTGGAGGGGGCTGGGTCCAAGAGACCCAGTACTTC. This encodes CASSAGGGGWVQETQYF.